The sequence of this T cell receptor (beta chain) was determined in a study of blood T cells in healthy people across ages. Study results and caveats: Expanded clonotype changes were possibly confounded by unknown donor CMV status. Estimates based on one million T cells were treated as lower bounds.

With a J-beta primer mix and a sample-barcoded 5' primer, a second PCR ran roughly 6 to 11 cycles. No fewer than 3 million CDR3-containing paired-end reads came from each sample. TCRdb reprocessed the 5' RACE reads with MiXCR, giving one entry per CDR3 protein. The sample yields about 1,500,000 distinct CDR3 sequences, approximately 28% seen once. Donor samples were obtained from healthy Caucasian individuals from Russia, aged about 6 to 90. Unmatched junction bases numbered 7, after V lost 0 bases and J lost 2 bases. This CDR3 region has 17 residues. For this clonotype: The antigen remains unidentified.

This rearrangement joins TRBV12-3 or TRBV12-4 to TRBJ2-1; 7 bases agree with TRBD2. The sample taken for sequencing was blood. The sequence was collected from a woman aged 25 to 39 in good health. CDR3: CASSLAGAGKAYNEQFF. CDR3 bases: TGTGCCAGCAGTTTAGCAGGAGCGGGGAAAGCCTACAATGAGCAGTTCTTC.